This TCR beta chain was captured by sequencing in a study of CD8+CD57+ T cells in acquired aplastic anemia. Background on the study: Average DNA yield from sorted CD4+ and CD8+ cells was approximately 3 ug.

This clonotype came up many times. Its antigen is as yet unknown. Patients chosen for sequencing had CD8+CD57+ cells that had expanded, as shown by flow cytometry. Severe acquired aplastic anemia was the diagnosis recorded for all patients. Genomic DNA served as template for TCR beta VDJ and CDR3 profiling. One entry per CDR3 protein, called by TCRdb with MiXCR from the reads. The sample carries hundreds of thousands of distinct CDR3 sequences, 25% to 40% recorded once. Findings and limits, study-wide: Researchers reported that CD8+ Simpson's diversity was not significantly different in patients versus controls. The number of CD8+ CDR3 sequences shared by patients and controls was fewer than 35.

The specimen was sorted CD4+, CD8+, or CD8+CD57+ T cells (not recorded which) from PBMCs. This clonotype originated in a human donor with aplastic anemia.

The CDR3 DNA is TGTGCCAGCAGCGTAGAGCTTGAGGGGAACACTGAAGCTTTCTTT. Protein product: CASSVELEGNTEAFF. The chain employs TRBV9 and TRBJ1-1; no reliable D call. Trimming cost V 0 bases and J 1 base, with 10 bases left between them. Germline-derived CDR1 and CDR2 are SGDLS and YYNGEE. CDR3 size: 15 residues.